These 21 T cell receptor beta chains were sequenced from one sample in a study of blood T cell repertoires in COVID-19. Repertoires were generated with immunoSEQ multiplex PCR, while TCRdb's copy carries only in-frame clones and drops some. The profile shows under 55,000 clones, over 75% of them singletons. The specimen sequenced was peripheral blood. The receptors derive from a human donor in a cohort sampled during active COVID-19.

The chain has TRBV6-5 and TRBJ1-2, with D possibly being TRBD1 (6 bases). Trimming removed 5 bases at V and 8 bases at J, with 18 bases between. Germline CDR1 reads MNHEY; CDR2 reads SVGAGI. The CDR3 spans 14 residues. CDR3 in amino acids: CASSPLRGGLGYTF. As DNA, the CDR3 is TGTGCCAGCAGTCCTCTTCGGGGGGGGCTCGGCTACACCTTC.

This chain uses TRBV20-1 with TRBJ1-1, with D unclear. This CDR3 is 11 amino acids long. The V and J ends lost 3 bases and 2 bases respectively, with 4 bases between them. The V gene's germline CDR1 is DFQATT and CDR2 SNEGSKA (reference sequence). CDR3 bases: TGCAGTGCTAGTTCTAACACTGAAGCTTTCTTT. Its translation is CSASSNTEAFF.

The CDR3 region is CATSRDPDRGGEQYF. The CDR3 DNA reads TGTGCCACCAGCAGAGACCCAGACAGGGGGGGCGAGCAGTACTTC. The chain links TRBV15 to TRBJ2-7, with 9 bases matching TRBD1. CDR3 length equals 15 residues. The V and J ends lost 0 bases and 6 bases, in that order; junction bases with no gene match: 6. Germline V gene lookup returns CDR1 LNHNV and CDR2 YYDKDF (reference sequence). Based on the CDR3 plus reference TRBV15 and TRBJ2-7, the full variable domain is DAMVIQNPRYQVTQFGKPVTLSCSQTLNHNVMYWYQQKSSQAPKLLFHYYDKDFNNEADTPDNFQSRRPNTSFCFLDIRSPGLGDTAMYLCATSRDPDRGGEQYFGPGTRLTVT.

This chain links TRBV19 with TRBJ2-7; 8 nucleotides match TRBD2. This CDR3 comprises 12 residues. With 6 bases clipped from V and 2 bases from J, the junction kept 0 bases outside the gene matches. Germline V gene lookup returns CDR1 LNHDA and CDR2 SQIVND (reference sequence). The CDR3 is CASSGGAYEQYF. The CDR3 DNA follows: TGTGCCAGTAGCGGGGGGGCCTACGAGCAGTACTTC.

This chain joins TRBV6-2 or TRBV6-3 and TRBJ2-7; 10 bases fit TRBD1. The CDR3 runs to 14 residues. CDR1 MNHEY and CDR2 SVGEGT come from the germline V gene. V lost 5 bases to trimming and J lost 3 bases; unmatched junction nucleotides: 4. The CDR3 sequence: CASSVDRGNYEQYF. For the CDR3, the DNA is TGTGCCAGCAGTGTGGACAGGGGGAACTACGAGCAGTACTTC.

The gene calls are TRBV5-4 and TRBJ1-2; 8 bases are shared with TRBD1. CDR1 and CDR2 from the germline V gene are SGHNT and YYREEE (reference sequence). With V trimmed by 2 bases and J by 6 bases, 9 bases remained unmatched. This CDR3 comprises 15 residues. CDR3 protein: CASSFRTGSLNGYTF. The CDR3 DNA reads TGTGCCAGCAGCTTTAGGACAGGGAGTCTTAATGGCTACACCTTC.

The CDR3 DNA is TGTGCCAGCATTCAAACAGGACTAAACGAGCAGTACTTC. Translated: CASIQTGLNEQYF. The V gene is TRBV7-9, the J gene TRBJ2-7; D may be TRBD2 (6 bases). This CDR3 has 13 amino acids. Germline V lookup: CDR1 SEHNR, CDR2 FQNEAQ (reference sequence). V was pared by 7 bases and J by 5 bases, with 15 bases between.

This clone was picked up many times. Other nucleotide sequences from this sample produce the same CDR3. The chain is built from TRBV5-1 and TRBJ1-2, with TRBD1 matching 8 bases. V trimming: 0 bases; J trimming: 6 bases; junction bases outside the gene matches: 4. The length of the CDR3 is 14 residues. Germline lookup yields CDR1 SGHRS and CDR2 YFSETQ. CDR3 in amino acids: CASSLAGQGDGYTF. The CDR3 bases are TGCGCCAGCAGCTTGGCCGGACAGGGCGATGGCTACACCTTC. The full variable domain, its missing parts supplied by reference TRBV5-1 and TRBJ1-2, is KAGVTQTPRYLIKTRGQQVTLSCSPISGHRSVSWYQQTPGQGLQFLFEYFSETQRNKGNFPGRFSGRQFSNSRSEMNVSTLELGDSALYLCASSLAGQGDGYTFGSGTRLTVV.

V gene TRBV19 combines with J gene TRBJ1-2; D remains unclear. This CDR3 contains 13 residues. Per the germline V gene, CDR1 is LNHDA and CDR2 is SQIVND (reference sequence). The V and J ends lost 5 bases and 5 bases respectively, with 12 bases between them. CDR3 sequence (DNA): TGTGCCAGTAGTCCTTACACGCAATATGGCTACACCTTC. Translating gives CASSPYTQYGYTF.

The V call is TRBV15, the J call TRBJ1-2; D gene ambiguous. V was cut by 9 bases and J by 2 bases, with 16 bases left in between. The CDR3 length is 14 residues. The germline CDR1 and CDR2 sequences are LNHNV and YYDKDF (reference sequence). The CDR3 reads CATRREKNNYGYTF. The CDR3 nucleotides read TGTGCCACAAGACGGGAGAAAAACAACTATGGCTACACCTTC.

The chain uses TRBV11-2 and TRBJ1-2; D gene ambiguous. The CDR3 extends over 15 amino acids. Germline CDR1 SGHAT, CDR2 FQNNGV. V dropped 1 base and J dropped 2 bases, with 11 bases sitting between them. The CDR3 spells CASSLVGGGNYGYTF. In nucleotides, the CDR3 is TGTGCCAGCAGCTTAGTGGGCGGAGGAAACTATGGCTACACCTTC.

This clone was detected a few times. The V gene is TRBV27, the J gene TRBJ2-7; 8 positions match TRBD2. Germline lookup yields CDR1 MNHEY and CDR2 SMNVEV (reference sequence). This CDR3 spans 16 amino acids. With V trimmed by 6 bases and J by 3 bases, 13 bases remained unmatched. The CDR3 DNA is TGTGCCAGCAGAGCCCCCTTCGGGAGGGGATTCTACGAGCAGTACTTC. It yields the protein CASRAPFGRGFYEQYF.

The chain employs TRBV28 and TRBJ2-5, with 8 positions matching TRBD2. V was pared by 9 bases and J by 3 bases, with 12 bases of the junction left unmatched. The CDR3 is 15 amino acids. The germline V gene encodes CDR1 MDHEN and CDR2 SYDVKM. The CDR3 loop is CARPRGGLREETQYF. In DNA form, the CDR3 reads TGTGCCAGGCCACGCGGGGGGCTTAGGGAAGAGACCCAGTACTTC.

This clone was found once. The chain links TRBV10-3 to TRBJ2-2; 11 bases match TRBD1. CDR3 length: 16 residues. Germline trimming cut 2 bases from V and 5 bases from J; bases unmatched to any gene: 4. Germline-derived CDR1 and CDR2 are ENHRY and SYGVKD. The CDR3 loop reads CAISEGQGARTGELFF. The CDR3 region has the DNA TGTGCCATCAGTGAGGGACAGGGGGCACGGACCGGGGAGCTGTTTTTT.

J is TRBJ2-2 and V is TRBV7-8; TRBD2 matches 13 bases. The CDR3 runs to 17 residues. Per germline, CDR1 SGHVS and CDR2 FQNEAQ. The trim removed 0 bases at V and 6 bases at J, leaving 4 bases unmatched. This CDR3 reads CASSLARTSGSSGELFF. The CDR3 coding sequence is TGTGCCAGCAGCTTAGCCCGGACTAGCGGGAGCTCCGGGGAGCTGTTTTTT.

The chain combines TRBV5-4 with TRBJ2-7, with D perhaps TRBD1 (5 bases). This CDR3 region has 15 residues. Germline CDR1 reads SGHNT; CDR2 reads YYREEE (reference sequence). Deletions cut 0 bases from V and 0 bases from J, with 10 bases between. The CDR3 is CASSLGGRSSYEQYF. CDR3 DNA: TGTGCCAGCAGCTTGGGGGGCCGTTCCTCCTACGAGCAGTACTTC.

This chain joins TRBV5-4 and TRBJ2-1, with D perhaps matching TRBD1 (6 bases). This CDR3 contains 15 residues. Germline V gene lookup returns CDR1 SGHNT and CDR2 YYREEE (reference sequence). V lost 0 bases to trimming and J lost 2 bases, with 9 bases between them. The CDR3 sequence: CASSLDQGTYNEQFF. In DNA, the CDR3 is TGTGCCAGCAGCTTGGACCAGGGGACCTACAATGAGCAGTTCTTC.

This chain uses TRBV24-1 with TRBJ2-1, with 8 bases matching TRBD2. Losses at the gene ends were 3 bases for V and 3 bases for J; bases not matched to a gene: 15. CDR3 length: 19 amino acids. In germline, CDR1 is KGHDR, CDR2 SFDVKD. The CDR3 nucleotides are TGTGCCACCAGTGATCCCTCCCGGGGGGGCGAATCCCTCTACAATGAGCAGTTCTTC. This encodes CATSDPSRGGESLYNEQFF.

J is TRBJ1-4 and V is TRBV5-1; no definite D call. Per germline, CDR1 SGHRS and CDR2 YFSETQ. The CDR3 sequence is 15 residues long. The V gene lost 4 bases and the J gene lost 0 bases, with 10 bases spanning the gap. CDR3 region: CASSKYGTTNEKLFF. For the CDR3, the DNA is TGCGCCAGCAGCAAATACGGGACAACTAATGAAAAACTGTTTTTT.

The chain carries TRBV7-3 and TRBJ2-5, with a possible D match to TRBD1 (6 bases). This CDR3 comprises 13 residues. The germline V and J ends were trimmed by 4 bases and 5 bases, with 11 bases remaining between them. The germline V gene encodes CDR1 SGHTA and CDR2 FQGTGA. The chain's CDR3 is CASSSDRRETQYF. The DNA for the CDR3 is TGTGCCAGCAGCTCTGACAGGCGGGAGACCCAGTACTTC.

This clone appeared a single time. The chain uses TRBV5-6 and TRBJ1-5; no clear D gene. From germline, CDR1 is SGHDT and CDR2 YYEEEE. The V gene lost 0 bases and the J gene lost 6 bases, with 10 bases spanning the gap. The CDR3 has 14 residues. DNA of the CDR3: TGTGCCAGCAGCTTGGGTCAGAATTCTCAGCCCCAGCATTTT. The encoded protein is CASSLGQNSQPQHF.